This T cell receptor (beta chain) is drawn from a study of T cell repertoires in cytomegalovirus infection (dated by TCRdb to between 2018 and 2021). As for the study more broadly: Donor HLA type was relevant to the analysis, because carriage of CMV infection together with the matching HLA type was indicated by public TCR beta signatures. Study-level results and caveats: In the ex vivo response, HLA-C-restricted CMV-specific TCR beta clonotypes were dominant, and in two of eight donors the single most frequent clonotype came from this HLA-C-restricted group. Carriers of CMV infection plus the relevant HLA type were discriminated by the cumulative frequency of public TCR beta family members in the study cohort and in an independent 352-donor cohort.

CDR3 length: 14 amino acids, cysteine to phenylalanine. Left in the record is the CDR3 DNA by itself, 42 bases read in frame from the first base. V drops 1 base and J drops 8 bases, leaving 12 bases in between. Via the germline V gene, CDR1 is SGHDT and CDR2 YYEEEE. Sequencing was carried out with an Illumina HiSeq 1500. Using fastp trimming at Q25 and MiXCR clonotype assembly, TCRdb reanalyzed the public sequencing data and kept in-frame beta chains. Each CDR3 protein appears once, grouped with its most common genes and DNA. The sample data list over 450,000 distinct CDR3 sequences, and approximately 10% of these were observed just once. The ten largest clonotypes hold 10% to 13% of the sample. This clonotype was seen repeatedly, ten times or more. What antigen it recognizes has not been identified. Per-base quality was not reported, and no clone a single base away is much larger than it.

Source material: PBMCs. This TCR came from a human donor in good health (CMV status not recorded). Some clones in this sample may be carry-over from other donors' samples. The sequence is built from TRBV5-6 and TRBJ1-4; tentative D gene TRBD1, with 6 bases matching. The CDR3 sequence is CASSLRGAREKLFF. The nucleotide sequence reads TGTGCCAGCAGCTTGCGGGGGGCCAGGGAAAAACTGTTTTTT.